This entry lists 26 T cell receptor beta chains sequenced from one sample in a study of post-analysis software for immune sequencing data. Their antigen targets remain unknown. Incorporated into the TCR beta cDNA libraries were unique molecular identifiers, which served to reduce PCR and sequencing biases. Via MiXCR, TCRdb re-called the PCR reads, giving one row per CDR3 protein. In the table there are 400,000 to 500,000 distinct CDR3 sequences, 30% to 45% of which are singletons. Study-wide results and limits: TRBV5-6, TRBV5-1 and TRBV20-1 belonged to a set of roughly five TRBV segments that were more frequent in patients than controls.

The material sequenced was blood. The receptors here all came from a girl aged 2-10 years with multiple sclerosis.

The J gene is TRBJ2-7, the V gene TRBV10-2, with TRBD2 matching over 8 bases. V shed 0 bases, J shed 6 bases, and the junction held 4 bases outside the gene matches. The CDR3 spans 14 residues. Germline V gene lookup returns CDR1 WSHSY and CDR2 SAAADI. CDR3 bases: TGCGCCAGCAGTGAGTCGGTTAGCGGGGCCGAGCAGTACTTC. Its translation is CASSESVSGAEQYF.

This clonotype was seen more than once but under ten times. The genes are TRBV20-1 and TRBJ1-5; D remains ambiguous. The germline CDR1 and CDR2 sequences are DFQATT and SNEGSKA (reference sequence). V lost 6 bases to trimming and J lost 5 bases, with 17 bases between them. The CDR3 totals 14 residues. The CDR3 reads CSARTPDRYQPQHF. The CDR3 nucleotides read TGCAGTGCGAGAACCCCGGACCGTTATCAGCCCCAGCATTTT.

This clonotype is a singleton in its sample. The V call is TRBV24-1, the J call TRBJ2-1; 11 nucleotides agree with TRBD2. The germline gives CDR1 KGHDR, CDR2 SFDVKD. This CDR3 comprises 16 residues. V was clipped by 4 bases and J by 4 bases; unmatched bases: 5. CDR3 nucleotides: TGTGCCACCAGTGAACCTACTAGCGGGGGATACAATGAGCAGTTCTTC. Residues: CATSEPTSGGYNEQFF.

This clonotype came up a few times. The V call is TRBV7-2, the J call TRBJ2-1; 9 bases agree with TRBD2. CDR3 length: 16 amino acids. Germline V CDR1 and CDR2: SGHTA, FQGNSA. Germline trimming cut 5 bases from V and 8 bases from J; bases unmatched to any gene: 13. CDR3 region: CASSPASGTPVDEQFF. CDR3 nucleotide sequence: TGTGCCAGCAGCCCAGCTAGCGGGACCCCTGTGGATGAGCAGTTCTTC.

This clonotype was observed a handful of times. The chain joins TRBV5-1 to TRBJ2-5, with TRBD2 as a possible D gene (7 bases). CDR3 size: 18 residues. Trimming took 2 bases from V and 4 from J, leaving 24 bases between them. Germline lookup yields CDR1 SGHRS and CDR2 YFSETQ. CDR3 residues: CASSFSPVGGGSRETQYF. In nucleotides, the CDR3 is TGCGCCAGCAGCTTCTCCCCAGTGGGGGGGGGCTCTAGAGAGACCCAGTACTTC.

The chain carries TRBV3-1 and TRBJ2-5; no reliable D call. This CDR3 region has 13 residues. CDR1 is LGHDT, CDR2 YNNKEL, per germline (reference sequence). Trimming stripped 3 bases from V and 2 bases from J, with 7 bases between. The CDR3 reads CASSQHTQETQYF. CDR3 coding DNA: TGTGCCAGCAGCCAGCATACTCAAGAGACCCAGTACTTC.

CDR3 in DNA: TGCGCCAGCAGCTTGTTTGGGGAGGGCGTCGGTGAAAAACTGTTTTTT. It is translated as CASSLFGEGVGEKLFF. The rearrangement uses TRBV5-1 and TRBJ1-4; no definite D call. The CDR3 sequence is 16 residues long. The V end lost 1 base, the J end lost 7 bases, and 17 bases lay between the germline ends. Germline CDR1 SGHRS, CDR2 YFSETQ.

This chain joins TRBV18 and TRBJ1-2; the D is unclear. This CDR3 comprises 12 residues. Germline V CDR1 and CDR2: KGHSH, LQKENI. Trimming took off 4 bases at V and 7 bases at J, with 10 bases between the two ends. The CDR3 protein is CASSQGRSGYTF. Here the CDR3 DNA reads TGTGCCAGCTCACAGGGAAGGAGTGGCTACACCTTC.

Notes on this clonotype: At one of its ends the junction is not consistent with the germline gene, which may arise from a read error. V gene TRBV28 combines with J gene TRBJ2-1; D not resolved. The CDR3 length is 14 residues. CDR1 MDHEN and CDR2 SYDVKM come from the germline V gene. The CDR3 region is CASSLLSSSNEQFF. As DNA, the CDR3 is TGTGCCAGCAGTTTACTCTCTTCCTCCAATGAGCAGTTCTTC.

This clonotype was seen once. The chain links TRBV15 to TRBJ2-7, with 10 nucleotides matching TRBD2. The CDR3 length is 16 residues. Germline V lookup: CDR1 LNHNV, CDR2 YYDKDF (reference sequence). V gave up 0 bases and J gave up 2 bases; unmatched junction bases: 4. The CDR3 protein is CATSRERTSGTYEQYF. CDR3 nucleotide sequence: TGTGCCACCAGCAGAGAAAGGACTAGCGGAACCTACGAGCAGTACTTC.

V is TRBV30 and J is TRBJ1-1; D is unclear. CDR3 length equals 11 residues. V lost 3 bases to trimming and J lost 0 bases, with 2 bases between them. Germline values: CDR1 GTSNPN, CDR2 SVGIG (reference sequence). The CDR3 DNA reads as TGTGCCTGGAGGATGAACACTGAAGCTTTCTTT. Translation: CAWRMNTEAFF.

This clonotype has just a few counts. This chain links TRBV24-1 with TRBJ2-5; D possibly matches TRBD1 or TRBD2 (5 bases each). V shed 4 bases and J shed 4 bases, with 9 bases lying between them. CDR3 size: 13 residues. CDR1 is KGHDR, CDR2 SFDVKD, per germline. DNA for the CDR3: TGTGCCACCAGTGAGGCCGGGACAGAGACCCAGTACTTC. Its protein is CATSEAGTETQYF.

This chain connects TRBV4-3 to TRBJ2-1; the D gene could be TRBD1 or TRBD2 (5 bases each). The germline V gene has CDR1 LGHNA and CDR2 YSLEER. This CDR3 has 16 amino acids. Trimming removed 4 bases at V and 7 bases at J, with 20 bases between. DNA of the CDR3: TGCGCCAGCAGCCCAGACGGGACCGGATGGGGGAATGAGCAGTTCTTC. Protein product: CASSPDGTGWGNEQFF.

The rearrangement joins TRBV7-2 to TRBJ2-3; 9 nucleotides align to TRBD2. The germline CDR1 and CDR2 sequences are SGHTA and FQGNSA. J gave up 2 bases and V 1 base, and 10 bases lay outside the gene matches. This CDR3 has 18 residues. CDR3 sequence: CASSLGPLAGLYTDTQYF. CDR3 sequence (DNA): TGTGCCAGCAGCTTAGGCCCGCTAGCGGGATTATACACAGATACGCAGTATTTT.

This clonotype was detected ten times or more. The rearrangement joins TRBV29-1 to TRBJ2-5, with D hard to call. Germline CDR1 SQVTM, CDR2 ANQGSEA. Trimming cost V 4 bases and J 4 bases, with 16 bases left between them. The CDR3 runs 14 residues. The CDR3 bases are TGCAGCGTTGGCGGTCCAGTCACAACAGAGACCCAGTACTTC. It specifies CSVGGPVTTETQYF.

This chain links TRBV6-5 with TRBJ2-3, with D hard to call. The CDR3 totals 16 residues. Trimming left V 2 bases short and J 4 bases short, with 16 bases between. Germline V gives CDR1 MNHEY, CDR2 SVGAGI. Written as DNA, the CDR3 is TGTGCCAGCAGTTACGGGTCAGTAACGGTTGCAGATACGCAGTATTTT. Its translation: CASSYGSVTVADTQYF.

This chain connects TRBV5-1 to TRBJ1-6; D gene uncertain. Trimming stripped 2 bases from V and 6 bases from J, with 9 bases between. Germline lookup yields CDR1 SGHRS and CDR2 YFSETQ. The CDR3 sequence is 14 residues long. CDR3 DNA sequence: TGCGCCAGCAGCTTAAGCGAGGGTAATTCACCCCTCCACTTT. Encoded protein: CASSLSEGNSPLHF.

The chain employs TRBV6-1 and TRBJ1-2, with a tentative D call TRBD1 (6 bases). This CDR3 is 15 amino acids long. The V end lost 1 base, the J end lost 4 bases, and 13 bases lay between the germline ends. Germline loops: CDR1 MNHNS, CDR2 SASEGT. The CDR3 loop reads CASSEEGGVVYGYTF. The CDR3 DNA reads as TGTGCCAGCAGTGAAGAGGGGGGCGTCGTCTATGGCTACACCTTC.

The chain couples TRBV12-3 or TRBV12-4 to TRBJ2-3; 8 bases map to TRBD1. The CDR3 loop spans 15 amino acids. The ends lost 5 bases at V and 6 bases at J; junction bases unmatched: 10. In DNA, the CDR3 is TGTGCCAGCAGTCCTGCCGGGACAGGTCCGGATACGCAGTATTTT. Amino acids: CASSPAGTGPDTQYF.

CDR3: CSVSEIGVYGYTF. CDR3 coding DNA: TGCAGCGTTAGCGAGATTGGGGTGTATGGCTACACCTTC. V and J are TRBV29-1 and TRBJ1-2; no definite D call. V was clipped by 5 bases and J by 5 bases, with 15 bases between them. Germline V gives CDR1 SQVTM, CDR2 ANQGSEA. The CDR3 length is 13 residues.

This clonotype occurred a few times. CDR3 in amino acids: CSVEGRLQETQYF. In nucleotides, the CDR3 is TGCAGCGTTGAAGGGCGGCTCCAAGAGACCCAGTACTTC. The chain employs TRBV29-1 and TRBJ2-5; D remains ambiguous. The CDR3 is 13 amino acids. V was trimmed by 1 base and J by 1 base, leaving 7 bases between them. In germline, CDR1 is SQVTM, CDR2 ANQGSEA.

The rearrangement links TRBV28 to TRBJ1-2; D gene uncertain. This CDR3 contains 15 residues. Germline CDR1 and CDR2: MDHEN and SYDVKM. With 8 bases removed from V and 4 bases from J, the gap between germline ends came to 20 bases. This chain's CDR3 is CASDGGIMTSYGYTF. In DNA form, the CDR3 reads TGTGCCAGCGACGGTGGCATTATGACCTCCTATGGCTACACCTTC.

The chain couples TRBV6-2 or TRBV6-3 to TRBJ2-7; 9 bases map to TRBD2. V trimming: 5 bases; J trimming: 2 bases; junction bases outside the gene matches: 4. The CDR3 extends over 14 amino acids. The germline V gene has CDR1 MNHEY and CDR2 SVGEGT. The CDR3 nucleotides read TGTGCCAGCAGTGTAGCGGGAGCGGCCTACGAGCAGTACTTC. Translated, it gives CASSVAGAAYEQYF.

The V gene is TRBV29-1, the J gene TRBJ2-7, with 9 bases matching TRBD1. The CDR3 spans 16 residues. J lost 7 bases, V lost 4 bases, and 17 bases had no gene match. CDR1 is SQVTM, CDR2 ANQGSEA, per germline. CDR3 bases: TGCAGCGTTGGTGAAAGGGGGTGGGACAGGGACAATGAGCAGTACTTC. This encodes CSVGERGWDRDNEQYF.

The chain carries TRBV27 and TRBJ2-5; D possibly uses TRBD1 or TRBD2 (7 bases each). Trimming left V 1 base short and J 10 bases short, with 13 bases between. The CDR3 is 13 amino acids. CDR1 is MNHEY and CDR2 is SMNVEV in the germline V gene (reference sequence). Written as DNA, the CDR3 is TGTGCCAGCAGTTTATACAGGGGAGGGGACCAGTACTTC. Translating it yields CASSLYRGGDQYF.

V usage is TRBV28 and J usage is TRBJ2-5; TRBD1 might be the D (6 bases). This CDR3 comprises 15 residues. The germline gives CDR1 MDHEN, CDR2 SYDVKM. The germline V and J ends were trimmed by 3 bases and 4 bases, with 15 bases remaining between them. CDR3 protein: CASSFRQGPLETQYF. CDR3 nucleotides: TGTGCCAGCAGTTTCCGGCAGGGGCCGTTAGAGACCCAGTACTTC.